The clone carrying this T cell receptor (beta chain) was detected only once. Its antigen is still unknown. V was shortened by 3 bases and J by 2 bases, with 17 bases between the two germline ends. The CDR3 consists of 16 residues. CDR1 and CDR2 (germline): MDHEN, SYDVKM. The sample is drawn from a study of shared clonotypes between healthy human individuals. At a deep level, the assay was run. It was across several immunoSEQ plates that each subset's genomic DNA was evenly split. Repertoires were generated with immunoSEQ multiplex PCR, while TCRdb's copy carries only in-frame clones and drops some. The repertoire holds about 820,000 clones, almost 95% seen once, with 20% to 30% in the top ten. Naive-designated CD8 cells lacked CD45RO, were positively enriched for CCR7, and omitted terminally differentiated effector memory CD45RA+ cells. Study observations and caveats: It was observed that roughly 5.1% of naive CD4 clonotypes were shared across four donors.

Material: naive CD8+ T cells sorted from blood. This rearrangement joins TRBV28 to TRBJ2-7; possibly TRBD1 for D (5 bases). The receptor comes from a young man in good health. CDR3 sequence reads: CASSFNPARAAYEQYF. The CDR3 nucleotides read TGTGCCAGCAGTTTCAACCCGGCCAGGGCGGCCTACGAGCAGTACTTC.